The sample holds a few counts of the clone carrying this T cell receptor (beta chain). This CDR3 has 16 amino acids. Trimming pared 1 base from V and 3 bases from J, leaving 15 bases between. CDR1 and CDR2 from the germline V gene are MDHEN and SYDVKM. Clones were sequenced by immunoSEQ multiplex PCR, and TCRdb holds only the in-frame ones, with some missing. The sample contains 200,000 to 300,000 clones, 86% of which appear only once. The sample originates from a study of blood T cell repertoires in COVID-19. Individuals aged about 18 to 89 years were recruited from fewer than 30 US areas. Cohorts were assigned according to the clinical history that participants reported. Two negative PCRs, clearance, or symptom resolution were required of recovered Cohort 3 donors.

Sample: PBMCs or T cells enriched from blood (not recorded which). This chain uses TRBV28 with TRBJ1-2; D is perhaps TRBD1 (5 bases). The TCR was taken from a man aged 35 to 55 who had recovered from COVID-19. This CDR3 reads CASSLLPGLLDYGYTF. The CDR3 DNA is TGTGCCAGCAGTTTATTGCCGGGACTTCTAGACTATGGCTACACCTTC.